What follows are 32 T cell receptor beta chains derived from one specimen sequenced in a study of molecular identifiers for immune sequencing clone quantification. One entry per CDR3 protein, called by TCRdb with MiXCR from the PCR reads. Among nearly 650,000 distinct CDR3 sequences listed, 25% were seen once. The sample was naive CD8+ T cells from blood, with Jurkat cell RNA spiked in. Noted subset: FACS-sorted CD8+CD4-CCR7+CD45RA+ naive T cells. The source of these receptors is a human donor in good health. Some libraries in this study had Jurkat cell RNA spiked in.

This chain connects TRBV3-1 to TRBJ2-5, with a tentative D call TRBD2 (7 bases). The CDR3 has 15 residues. Germline CDR1 and CDR2: LGHDT and YNNKEL (reference sequence). Trimming pared 9 bases from V and 7 bases from J, leaving 24 bases between. CDR3 loop: CASIGGEDPGATQYF. For the CDR3, the DNA is TGTGCCAGTATAGGGGGGGAGGACCCTGGAGCGACCCAGTACTTC.

As DNA, the CDR3 is TGTGCCTGGAGTGTACAGGGGGAGCTGTTTTTT. Its translation: CAWSVQGELFF. The J gene is TRBJ2-2, the V gene TRBV30; D gene unclear. There are 11 residues in the CDR3. CDR1 and CDR2 (germline): GTSNPN, SVGIG (reference sequence). The V end lost 0 bases, the J end lost 8 bases, and 4 bases lay between the germline ends.

In this sample, this clonotype turned up many times. The chain has TRBV29-1 and TRBJ2-3; D is possibly TRBD2 (5 bases). CDR3 length: 17 residues. Per the germline V gene, CDR1 is SQVTM and CDR2 is ANQGSEA. V was cut by 0 bases and J by 2 bases, with 18 bases left in between. As DNA, the CDR3 is TGCAGCGTTGAAGACCGAGGACTTACGGAATACACAGATACGCAGTATTTT. It specifies CSVEDRGLTEYTDTQYF.

This clonotype was counted only a few times. As DNA, the CDR3 is TGTGCCAGCAGCGCCCGGGACAGGGGGGGTGAGACCCAGTACTTC. It encodes CASSARDRGGETQYF. This chain connects TRBV7-9 to TRBJ2-5; 11 bases match TRBD1. Germline CDR1 is SEHNR and CDR2 is FQNEAQ (reference sequence). There are 15 residues in the CDR3. V shed 5 bases and J 5 bases; nucleotides not matched to a gene: 7.

V is TRBV4-3 and J is TRBJ1-2, with 9 nucleotides matching TRBD1. The CDR3 extends over 18 amino acids. The ends lost 0 bases at V and 4 bases at J; junction bases unmatched: 12. Germline V CDR1 and CDR2: LGHNA, YSLEER. The CDR3 loop reads CASSQDLPPGTGPYGYTF. Here the CDR3 DNA reads TGCGCCAGCAGCCAAGATTTACCCCCCGGGACAGGGCCCTATGGCTACACCTTC.

In this sample, this clonotype turned up a few times. A clone one base away is much larger, so this may be a read error. This chain links TRBV28 with TRBJ2-3, with D uncertain. CDR1 and CDR2 (germline): MDHEN, SYDVKM. The CDR3 contains 13 residues. Trimming left V 5 bases short and J 8 bases short, with 14 bases between. The CDR3 sequence is CASSPYERGTQYF. The CDR3 DNA follows: TGTGCCAGCAGTCCATACGAGAGAGGTACGCAGTATTTT. The full variable domain, in which reference TRBV28 and TRBJ2-3 provide the parts outside the CDR3, is DVKVTQSSRYLVKRTGEKVFLECVQDMDHENMFWYRQDPGLGLRLIYFSYDVKMKEKGDIPEGYSVSREKKERFSLILESASTNQTSMYLCASSPYERGTQYFGPGTRLTVL.

This clonotype was counted only a few times. The chain combines TRBV7-9 with TRBJ2-7, with D unresolved. The CDR3 length is 13 residues. V lost 0 bases and J lost 3, with 6 bases in between. The germline CDR1 and CDR2 sequences are SEHNR and FQNEAQ (reference sequence). DNA of the CDR3: TGTGCCAGCAGCTTAGCGACGGGCTACGAGCAGTACTTC. Amino acids: CASSLATGYEQYF.

This clonotype was counted only a few times. The gene calls are TRBV19 and TRBJ2-1; 8 bases map to TRBD1. Looked up from germline, CDR1 is LNHDA and CDR2 is SQIVND (reference sequence). V shed 7 bases, J shed 5 bases, and the junction held 4 bases outside the gene matches. The CDR3 spans 13 residues. CDR3: CASMTGDHNEQFF. For the CDR3, the DNA is TGTGCCAGTATGACAGGGGATCACAATGAGCAGTTCTTC.

This clonotype was seen repeatedly, ten times or more. V usage is TRBV7-9 and J usage is TRBJ2-2, with 11 positions matching TRBD2. The CDR3 loop spans 17 amino acids. Trimming took 3 bases from V and 2 from J; bases not matched to a gene: 5. Germline V gene sequence: CDR1 SEHNR, CDR2 FQNEAQ (reference sequence). CDR3 sequence reads: CASSFGTSGENTGELFF. CDR3 DNA: TGTGCCAGCAGCTTTGGGACTAGCGGAGAAAACACCGGGGAGCTGTTTTTT.

This clonotype appeared a few times. This chain connects TRBV12-3 or TRBV12-4 to TRBJ1-1; D is possibly TRBD1 (6 bases). Trimming pared 7 bases from V and 0 bases from J, leaving 12 bases between. The CDR3 is 14 residues long. CDR3: CASTSDSLNTEAFF. The CDR3 coding sequence is TGTGCCAGCACCTCGGACAGCTTGAACACTGAAGCTTTCTTT.

The chain carries TRBV27 and TRBJ2-7; a weak D match, TRBD1 (6 bases). The CDR3 extends over 16 amino acids. The germline V gene encodes CDR1 MNHEY and CDR2 SMNVEV (reference sequence). Trimming removed 4 bases at V and 0 bases at J, with 16 bases between. CDR3 loop: CASSSRQALNSYEQYF. CDR3 DNA: TGTGCCAGCAGTTCCCGACAGGCCCTCAACTCCTACGAGCAGTACTTC.

Concerning this clonotype itself: A much larger clone differs by one base, so this may be a read error. This is likely a read error, given that the CDR3 carries no conserved phenylalanine or tryptophan at its end. V gene TRBV5-1 combines with J gene TRBJ2-1, with D uncertain. Germline V gives CDR1 SGHRS, CDR2 YFSETQ. The CDR3 sequence is 16 residues long. Trimming cost V 4 bases and J 3 bases, with 17 bases left between them. CDR3 DNA sequence: TGCGCCAGCAGCCCGGAAGCTCAACAGTACTACAATGAGCAGTTCCTC. This encodes CASSPEAQQYYNEQFL.

This clonotype came up a few times. The chain uses TRBV2 and TRBJ2-5; TRBD1 aligns across 7 bases. V gave up 4 bases and J gave up 2 bases; unmatched junction bases: 10. Germline CDR1 reads SNHLY; CDR2 reads FYNNEI. The CDR3 totals 16 residues. Written as DNA, the CDR3 is TGTGCCAGCAGTGGCGGGCCGGACAGGAATCAAGAGACCCAGTACTTC. The encoded protein is CASSGGPDRNQETQYF.

A word on this clonotype: Given a much more abundant clone one base away, this may be a read error. The V gene is TRBV7-3, the J gene TRBJ2-3; no clear D gene. The CDR3 length is 13 residues. Looked up from germline, CDR1 is SGHTA and CDR2 is FQGTGA. Here the CDR3 reads CASRLSPTDTQYF. DNA of the CDR3: TGTGCCAGCAGATTAAGTCCTACCGATACGCAGTATTTT.

The CDR3 bases are TGTGCCACCAGTGAGGGTGGGAGCGGTACCAGGGAGCTGTTTTTT. It encodes CATSEGGSGTRELFF. V and J are TRBV24-1 and TRBJ2-2; D is possibly TRBD2 (5 bases). V shed 4 bases and J shed 9 bases, with 17 bases lying between them. Germline CDR1 and CDR2: KGHDR and SFDVKD. The CDR3 loop spans 15 amino acids.

This clonotype was observed a handful of times. The chain combines TRBV11-2 with TRBJ2-3, with D possibly called TRBD1 or TRBD2 (5 bases each). The germline CDR1 and CDR2 sequences are SGHAT and FQNNGV. The length of the CDR3 is 15 residues. Between the trimmed V and J ends, which lost 5 bases and 2 bases, there was a span of 14 bases. CDR3: CASSPEGRDTDTQYF. The DNA for the CDR3 is TGTGCCAGCAGCCCAGAGGGCAGGGACACAGATACGCAGTATTTT.

This clonotype was seen a few times. The rearrangement uses TRBV7-6 and TRBJ2-3; TRBD2 matches 7 bases. J was trimmed by 2 bases and V by 5 bases; bases with no gene match: 7. The V gene's germline CDR1 is SGHVS and CDR2 FNYEAQ. The CDR3 has 15 amino acids. The CDR3 bases are TGTGCCAGCAGCAGCGGGGACTACACCACAGATACGCAGTATTTT. It encodes CASSSGDYTTDTQYF.

A word on this clonotype: As the CDR3 is not closed by the conserved phenylalanine or tryptophan, this likely results from a read error. The chain has TRBV19 and TRBJ2-7, with D possibly TRBD1 on 6 matching bases. Germline CDR1 and CDR2: LNHDA and SQIVND (reference sequence). The CDR3 contains 12 residues. The CDR3 bases are TGTGCTAGTAGTACAGGGAACTACGAGCAGTACTAC. Amino acids: CASSTGNYEQYY.

Concerning this clonotype itself: This may come from a read error, since a much larger clone is one base off. The rearrangement joins TRBV7-2 to TRBJ2-3; the match to TRBD2 covers 7 bases. The CDR3 runs to 15 residues. From germline, CDR1 is SGHTA and CDR2 FQGNSA. The CDR3 DNA follows: TGTGCCAGCAGCTTAAACCCTAGCGGTAGAGATACGCGGTATTTT. It encodes CASSLNPSGRDTRYF.

This clonotype was observed at least ten times. The V gene is TRBV6-5, the J gene TRBJ2-3, with D possibly called TRBD1 or TRBD2 (5 bases each). Trimming removed 9 bases at V and 6 bases at J, with 19 bases between. CDR3 size: 14 residues. Germline CDR1 MNHEY, CDR2 SVGAGI. The CDR3 sequence: CASEGSGPADTQYF. The CDR3 DNA follows: TGTGCCAGTGAGGGGTCGGGTCCGGCGGATACGCAGTATTTT.

V is TRBV27 and J is TRBJ1-1; tentatively, D is TRBD1 (5 bases). CDR1 is MNHEY and CDR2 is SMNVEV in the germline V gene (reference sequence). The ends were cut back, 3 bases at V and 4 bases at J, with 15 bases in the middle. The CDR3 loop spans 15 amino acids. The CDR3 nucleotides are TGTGCCAGCAGTTTTCAGAGGGGCAGGGTCACTGAAGCTTTCTTT. As protein: CASSFQRGRVTEAFF.

The rearrangement joins TRBV19 to TRBJ2-7; 9 bases agree with TRBD1. The J segment lost 0 bases and the V segment lost 5 bases, leaving 5 bases of the junction unmatched. CDR1 and CDR2 from the germline V gene are LNHDA and SQIVND (reference sequence). The CDR3 runs 15 residues. CDR3 in amino acids: CASSPATGGSYEQYF. The CDR3 DNA reads as TGTGCCAGTAGTCCAGCGACAGGGGGCTCCTACGAGCAGTACTTC.

This clonotype was counted a few times. This chain links TRBV4-3 with TRBJ2-4; the D gene could be TRBD1 or TRBD2 (5 bases each). CDR3 size: 15 residues. V lost 0 bases and J 6 bases, leaving 12 bases between the germline ends. The germline V gene encodes CDR1 LGHNA and CDR2 YSLEER. This CDR3 reads CASSQDTGPGNIQYF. In DNA form, the CDR3 reads TGCGCCAGCAGCCAAGACACGGGGCCGGGAAACATTCAGTACTTC.

Notes on this clonotype: It may be a read error: a sequence one base away is much more abundant. The V gene is TRBV4-3, the J gene TRBJ2-3, with D unclear. Germline CDR1 and CDR2: LGHNA and YSLEER. This CDR3 has 15 residues. The CDR3 sequence: CARSQDIGSTDTQYF. Here the CDR3 DNA reads TGCGCCCGCAGCCAAGATATTGGCAGCACAGATACGCAGTATTTT.

The DNA for the CDR3 is TGCAGTGCTAGCCGGGACTTCCAAGAGACCCAGTACTTC. Protein: CSASRDFQETQYF. The rearrangement joins TRBV20-1 to TRBJ2-5, with a tentative D call TRBD2 (6 bases). The CDR3 has 13 amino acids. V lost 3 bases and J 1 base, leaving 9 bases between the germline ends. Germline CDR1 and CDR2: DFQATT and SNEGSKA (reference sequence).

The V call is TRBV9, the J call TRBJ2-7, with D perhaps assigned TRBD1 or TRBD2 (5 bases each). The CDR3 has 14 residues. Germline lookup yields CDR1 SGDLS and CDR2 YYNGEE. V was cut by 4 bases and J by 8 bases, with 19 bases left in between. The CDR3 loop is CASSPSDGAVKQYF. The CDR3 DNA sequence: TGTGCCAGCAGCCCATCAGACGGGGCCGTCAAGCAGTACTTC.

This clonotype was detected only a few times. The chain joins TRBV6-2 or TRBV6-3 to TRBJ1-1; tentative D call: TRBD1 (5 bases). Germline CDR1 is MNHEY and CDR2 is SVGEGT. V shed 2 bases and J shed 4 bases, with 11 bases lying between them. The CDR3 loop spans 14 amino acids. The CDR3 bases are TGTGCCAGCAGTTACGGCGGGACCGGCACTGAAGCTTTCTTT. Protein: CASSYGGTGTEAFF.

The rearrangement links TRBV12-3 or TRBV12-4 to TRBJ1-5; D is unresolved. The CDR3 runs to 15 residues. Trimming took 4 bases from V and 0 from J, leaving 10 bases between them. CDR3 in amino acids: CASSYGVGSNQPQHF. The CDR3 DNA follows: TGTGCCAGCAGTTACGGGGTCGGTAGCAATCAGCCCCAGCATTTT.

This clonotype was observed a few times. The chain carries TRBV27 and TRBJ1-1; D is undetermined. V lost 2 bases to trimming and J lost 6 bases, with 10 bases between them. Germline assignment: CDR1 MNHEY and CDR2 SMNVEV (reference sequence). The CDR3 is made up of 13 amino acids. CDR3 coding DNA: TGTGCCAGCAGTTTAAAGGCAGAAGCTGAAGCTTTCTTT. Protein product: CASSLKAEAEAFF.

This clonotype occurred a few times. This sequence joins TRBV11-2 and TRBJ2-5; 9 positions agree with TRBD2. Germline-derived CDR1 and CDR2 are SGHAT and FQNNGV. The length of the CDR3 is 15 residues. Trimming at V came to 5 bases and at J to 6 bases, leaving 10 bases not matched to a gene. For the CDR3, the DNA is TGTGCCAGCAGCGCACTTGCGGGGGGGCCACAGACCCAGTACTTC. It encodes CASSALAGGPQTQYF.

This clonotype was picked up many times. The CDR3 spells CASAPGQTYEQYF. DNA for the CDR3: TGTGCCAGCGCTCCGGGACAGACGTACGAGCAGTACTTC. The chain links TRBV6-5 to TRBJ2-7; 7 nucleotides align to TRBD1. This CDR3 is built from 13 residues. Per the germline V gene, CDR1 is MNHEY and CDR2 is SVGAGI. V dropped 8 bases and J dropped 4; count of bases not matched to a gene: 8.

As to this clonotype: Since no conserved phenylalanine or tryptophan closes the CDR3, a read error is the likely cause. The DNA is omitted, as the CDR3 cannot be located on it reliably, and the CDR3 follows TCRdb's listing. V gene TRBV29-1 combines with J gene TRBJ1-1. 11 amino acids form the CDR3, both terminal residues included. CDR1 is SQVTM and CDR2 is ANQGSEA in the germline V gene. CDR3 in amino acids: CSVEENTEAFS.